What follows are 14 T cell receptor beta chains derived from one specimen sequenced in a study of T cell responses to AZD1222 COVID-19 vaccine. The assay was immunoSEQ multiplex PCR, and TCRdb's table has in-frame clones only and misses some. The sample lists about 150,000 clones, 85% to 90% seen once, with approximately 9% in the top ten. Sequenced material: peripheral blood, taken 28 days after the second AZD1222 dose. The source of these receptors is an adult who received the AZD1222 COVID-19 vaccine.

The chain carries TRBV19 and TRBJ1-6, with D perhaps matching TRBD1 (5 bases). The CDR3 contains 14 residues. Trimming removed 7 bases from V and 0 bases from J, with 7 bases in between. Germline V gives CDR1 LNHDA, CDR2 SQIVND (reference sequence). CDR3 nucleotides: TGTGCCAGTACGGGGGGCTCCTATAATTCACCCCTCCACTTT. Amino acids: CASTGGSYNSPLHF.

With regard to this clone: The junction departs from germline at one end; a sequencing error may be responsible. The chain uses TRBV20-1 and TRBJ2-7; TRBD1 agrees at 7 bases. This CDR3 region has 11 residues. Germline V gene sequence: CDR1 DFQATT, CDR2 SNEGSKA (reference sequence). The CDR3 loop is CGTASTYEQYF. The CDR3 region has the DNA TGTGGGACAGCGAGTACCTACGAGCAGTACTTC.

The genes are TRBV3-1 (or the pseudogene TRBV3-2) and TRBJ2-7; D is unclear. With 4 bases removed from V and 5 bases from J, the gap between germline ends came to 9 bases. Germline loops: CDR1 LGHDT, CDR2 YNNKEL (reference sequence). This CDR3 is 12 amino acids long. CDR3 residues: CASSRSINEQYF. CDR3 DNA sequence: TGTGCCAGCAGCCGATCCATCAACGAGCAGTACTTC.

The rearrangement joins TRBV3-1 (or the pseudogene TRBV3-2) to TRBJ2-7; D may be TRBD1 (5 bases). With 4 bases removed from V and 5 bases from J, the gap between germline ends came to 18 bases. The CDR3 runs 15 residues. CDR1 and CDR2 from the germline V gene are LGHDT and YNNKEL (reference sequence). The CDR3 region is CASSRSLGRENEQYF. The CDR3 coding sequence is TGTGCCAGCAGCCGAAGCCTGGGCAGGGAAAACGAGCAGTACTTC.

The rearrangement links TRBV24-1 to TRBJ2-1, with D perhaps assigned TRBD1 or TRBD2 (5 bases each). Deletions cut 1 base from V and 3 bases from J, with 15 bases between. Germline CDR1 reads KGHDR; CDR2 reads SFDVKD. The CDR3 has 17 residues. The CDR3 nucleotides read TGTGCCACCAGTGATTTTCGTGAGGGGAGATACTACAATGAGCAGTTCTTC. Translation: CATSDFREGRYYNEQFF.

The gene calls are TRBV28 and TRBJ1-1; 7 bases line up with TRBD1. Germline lookup yields CDR1 MDHEN and CDR2 SYDVKM. The V gene end was trimmed by 5 bases and the J gene end by 9 bases; junction bases not matched to a gene: 3. The CDR3 runs to 11 residues. The CDR3 nucleotides read TGTGCCAGCAGTCTGGACAGGAAAGCTTTCTTT. It yields the protein CASSLDRKAFF. Based on the CDR3 plus reference TRBV28 and TRBJ1-1, the full variable domain is DVKVTQSSRYLVKRTGEKVFLECVQDMDHENMFWYRQDPGLGLRLIYFSYDVKMKEKGDIPEGYSVSREKKERFSLILESASTNQTSMYLCASSLDRKAFFGQGTRLTVV.

This clone showed up just once. This chain's CDR3 is CASSKQGMSKNIQYF. The CDR3 region has the DNA TGTGCCAGCAGCAAGCAGGGGATGTCCAAAAACATTCAGTACTTC. The rearrangement links TRBV28 to TRBJ2-4; possible D gene TRBD1, 6 bases. Germline V lookup: CDR1 MDHEN, CDR2 SYDVKM. Trimming shortened V by 6 bases and J by 2 bases, and 14 bases separated the two germline ends. This CDR3 has 15 amino acids.

This chain links TRBV2 with TRBJ2-7, with TRBD2 as a possible D gene (6 bases). Germline V gene sequence: CDR1 SNHLY, CDR2 FYNNEI. The length of the CDR3 is 13 residues. The V end lost 2 bases, the J end lost 7 bases, and 12 bases lay between the germline ends. In DNA, the CDR3 is TGTGCCAGCAGTGAAAGTGTTGCGGGAGAGCAGTACTTC. Protein: CASSESVAGEQYF.

The V call is TRBV28, the J call TRBJ1-4; 8 bases agree with TRBD1. V was clipped by 4 bases and J by 8 bases; unmatched bases: 9. CDR1 and CDR2 (germline): MDHEN, SYDVKM. This CDR3 is 15 amino acids long. The CDR3 coding sequence is TGTGCCAGCAGTTCCCTTGCAGGGGGCCTGGAAAAACTGTTTTTT. It is translated as CASSSLAGGLEKLFF.

The chain recombines TRBV25-1 with TRBJ2-7; D remains unclear. CDR3 length: 16 amino acids. Germline-derived CDR1 and CDR2 are MGHDK and SYGVNS. V was trimmed by 2 bases and J by 5 bases, leaving 19 bases between them. DNA for the CDR3: TGTGCCAGCAGTGAAGGATGGAGCAGAAACTTCAACGAGCAGTACTTC. It translates to CASSEGWSRNFNEQYF.

The CDR3 DNA reads TGCGCCAGCAGCCGTATAATGACAGGGGGCGGTTATTCACCCCTCCACTTT. Its translation: CASSRIMTGGGYSPLHF. This chain links TRBV5-1 with TRBJ1-6, with TRBD1 matching 10 bases. V was clipped by 4 bases and J by 8 bases; unmatched bases: 12. This CDR3 region has 17 residues. The germline V gene has CDR1 SGHRS and CDR2 YFSETQ. The full variable domain, its missing parts supplied by reference TRBV5-1 and TRBJ1-6, is KAGVTQTPRYLIKTRGQQVTLSCSPISGHRSVSWYQQTPGQGLQFLFEYFSETQRNKGNFPGRFSGRQFSNSRSEMNVSTLELGDSALYLCASSRIMTGGGYSPLHFGNGTRLTVT.

This chain uses TRBV7-9 with TRBJ1-4, with 8 bases matching TRBD1. This CDR3 is 16 amino acids long. V lost 5 bases, J lost 5 bases, and 10 bases stayed unmatched. Germline loops: CDR1 SEHNR, CDR2 FQNEAQ (reference sequence). Here the CDR3 reads CASSPGSTGENEKLFF. CDR3 DNA sequence: TGTGCCAGCAGCCCGGGCTCGACAGGGGAGAATGAAAAACTGTTTTTT.

J is TRBJ1-6 and V is TRBV18, with D unclear. This CDR3 contains 14 residues. In germline, CDR1 is KGHSH, CDR2 LQKENI. The ends were cut back, 1 base at V and 5 bases at J, with 6 bases in the middle. This chain's CDR3 is CASSPQEHNSPLHF. The CDR3 DNA follows: TGTGCCAGCTCACCACAGGAGCATAATTCACCCCTCCACTTT. The full variable domain, its missing parts supplied by reference TRBV18 and TRBJ1-6, is NAGVMQNPRHLVRRRGQEARLRCSPMKGHSHVYWYRQLPEEGLKFMVYLQKENIIDESGMPKERFSAEFPKEGPSILRIQQVVRGDSAAYFCASSPQEHNSPLHFGNGTRLTVT.

The chain recombines TRBV21-1 with TRBJ1-3; the tabulated D call, TRBD1, remains unverified against the DNA. TRBV21-1 is noted as a pseudogene. The CDR3 length is 17 residues. CDR3 DNA: TGTGCCAGCAGCAAAGAGGCGTCAGGTCCTTCTGGAAACACCATATATTTT. Its protein product is CASSKEASGPSGNTIYF.